The subject of this entry is one T cell receptor beta chain. Its cognate antigen has yet to be identified. One base away there is no much larger clone; base qualities are not given. This specimen's time point label, per the study, means: blood 4 weeks post-SBRT, at nephrectomy. According to the study, the label for this sample's treatment or condition signals: 15 Gy SBRT to primary tumor, nephrectomy 4 weeks later. The samples were obtained from a clinical trial, where primary renal cell carcinomas were treated with 15 Gy stereotactic body radiation therapy and then removed by nephrectomy 4 weeks afterward. To track tumor-enriched clonotypes, serial peripheral blood was sampled from radiation-treated patients at baseline and at 2 weeks and 4 weeks after SBRT. Every patient's renal cell carcinoma showed clear cell pathology. The QIAamp DNA Blood Mini Kit (Qiagen) was used to prepare genomic DNA for TCR sequencing. Only samples passing all quality control checks were included in the analyses.

The immunoSEQ kit was used, according to the manufacturer's recommendations, to generate TCR beta libraries from genomic DNA. To prepare libraries, a first multiplex PCR with proprietary primers was run, followed by a second PCR that added unique barcodes, and a bead cleanup was done after each round. A positive control reaction and a negative control reaction, both provided in the kit, were run with every batch of samples. The final libraries underwent checking on an Agilent 4200 TapeStation D1000 ScreenTape, volumetric pooling, and quantification by qPCR. Sequencing ran on an Illumina NextSeq500 with a MidOutput 150-cycle cartridge, using 156 Read1 and 15 Index1 cycles with kit custom primers. The pooled library was loaded at 0.75 to 1 pM, and about 20% PhiX control was spiked in. Processing in the source paper ran as follows. Vendor-processed data were analyzed in R, with a clonotype defined as all T cells sharing the same CDR3 nucleotide sequence. For clone abundance analyses, frequencies were normalized to the 10,000 most abundant clones per sample. Public T cell clones, averaging fewer than five per sample, were removed before analysis. A difference in abundance of at least 32-fold between compartments was used to define tumor-enriched and baseline blood-enriched clonotypes. A beta-binomial differential abundance model was used to identify clonotypes that were expanded or contracted between blood time points. Tumor-blood repertoire similarity was measured with the Baroni-Urbani and Buser coefficient, and groups were compared using two-tailed Wilcoxon tests in R. TCRdb carries this immuneACCESS record with in-frame sequences only. Its versions omit some clonotypes, under half of them owing to an unresolved V gene in the studies checked, with the rest unexplained. The V and J calls and clone size come from that table; D and trimming were worked out from the DNA. Here the sample has about 77,000 clones; 70% to 90% occur a single time. Around 2.5% of the sample is taken by the ten largest.

The record originates from a study of radiation and T cells in renal cell carcinoma (dated by TCRdb to 2020 to 2021). Background on the whole study: In total, 50 to 55 samples, comprising approximately 26 tumors and roughly 27 peripheral blood samples, were subjected to TCR beta sequencing. The final blood draw took place at 4 weeks after radiation, the same time as nephrectomy. In the 40 to 60 samples combined, some 4,100,000 unique CDR3 nucleotide sequences were found, encoding 2.5 million to 3 million unique CDR3 amino acid sequences. The investigation overall reported the following: Effects of radiation dose or scheduling on the TCR repertoire could not be addressed with the single-armed trial design. Blood repertoire dynamics were not followed beyond 4 weeks after treatment. Because no pretreatment tumor biopsies were available, whether clonotypes were present in the tumor at baseline could not be determined. In blood, the top tumor clonotypes increased from baseline to 2 weeks after radiation and then shrank by 4 weeks, which suggests a temporary expansion of tumor-resident clones.

The germline V gene provides CDR1 SGHAT and CDR2 FQNNGV. Ends trimmed: V by 2 bases, J by 8 bases; bases unmatched to a gene: 13. There are 16 amino acids in the CDR3, from cysteine to phenylalanine inclusive. The kept DNA is CDR3 alone, 48 bases in frame from the first base. The sample here was blood, taken from a patient whose treatment included radiotherapy and nephrectomy. Here the chain combines TRBV11-2 and TRBJ1-2; TRBD1 lines up with 8 middle nucleotides. The sequence came from a woman aged 55-69 years with renal cell carcinoma. In nucleotides, the sequence is TGTGCCAGCAGCTTAATGCTCGTGTCAGGGGGCGAAGGCTACACCTTC. It translates as CASSLMLVSGGEGYTF.